Shown below are 30 T cell receptor beta chains from a single sample sequenced in a study of blood T cell repertoires in COVID-19. Assay: immunoSEQ multiplex PCR; the TCRdb copy retains only in-frame clones and omits some. The sample has hundreds of thousands of clones, about 90% seen once. The sample consisted of peripheral blood. The receptors were gathered from an older woman with COVID-19, enrolled during active disease.

The gene calls are TRBV2 and TRBJ1-1; the match to TRBD1 covers 9 bases. This CDR3 comprises 15 residues. The V and J ends lost 5 bases and 8 bases, in that order; junction bases with no gene match: 12. CDR1 SNHLY and CDR2 FYNNEI come from the germline V gene. CDR3 coding DNA: TGTGCCAGCAGTAGTACCGGGACAGGGCTCTCGGAAGCTTTCTTT. Protein: CASSSTGTGLSEAFF. Variable domain in full (rest from reference TRBV2 and TRBJ1-1): EPEVTQTPSHQVTQMGQEVILRCVPISNHLYFYWYRQILGQKVEFLVSFYNNEISEKSEIFDDQFSVERPDGSNFTLKIRSTKLEDSAMYFCASSSTGTGLSEAFFGQGTRLTVV.

This chain links TRBV7-9 with TRBJ2-5, with TRBD1 matching 8 bases. Germline V gives CDR1 SEHNR, CDR2 FQNEAQ (reference sequence). CDR3 size: 14 residues. V trimming: 3 bases; J trimming: 1 base; junction bases outside the gene matches: 1. The CDR3 DNA follows: TGTGCCAGCAGCTTGGACAGGGTCCAAGAGACCCAGTACTTC. Protein: CASSLDRVQETQYF.

The chain is built from TRBV5-4 and TRBJ1-2; no clear D gene. Trimming removed 0 bases from V and 1 base from J, with 7 bases in between. CDR3 length: 14 amino acids. CDR1 and CDR2 (germline): SGHNT, YYREEE (reference sequence). The chain's CDR3 is CASSLGPNNYGYTF. The CDR3, as DNA: TGTGCCAGCAGCTTGGGGCCGAATAACTATGGCTACACCTTC. The complete variable domain, with remaining parts taken from reference TRBV5-4 and TRBJ1-2, reads ETGVTQSPTHLIKTRGQQVTLRCSSQSGHNTVSWYQQALGQGPQFIFQYYREEENGRGNFPPRFSGLQFPNYSSELNVNALELDDSALYLCASSLGPNNYGYTFGSGTRLTVV.

The chain joins TRBV15 to TRBJ2-5; tentatively, D is TRBD1 (6 bases). Germline CDR1 and CDR2: LNHNV and YYDKDF (reference sequence). V gave up 0 bases and J gave up 2 bases, with 10 bases separating them. There are 15 residues in the CDR3. The CDR3 region is CATSRDTGLQETQYF. The CDR3 DNA reads as TGTGCCACCAGCAGAGATACAGGGCTACAAGAGACCCAGTACTTC.

The chain has TRBV5-1 and TRBJ1-3; TRBD1 might be the D (5 bases). Looked up from germline, CDR1 is SGHRS and CDR2 is YFSETQ. The CDR3 consists of 14 residues. Trimming took 3 bases from V and 4 from J, leaving 11 bases between them. The CDR3 reads CASSSDSAGNTIYF. CDR3 in DNA: TGCGCCAGCAGCTCTGACAGCGCCGGAAACACCATATATTTT.

The rearrangement joins TRBV5-8 to TRBJ1-1; D gene ambiguous. There are 12 residues in the CDR3. Trimming took off 5 bases at V and 10 bases at J, with 15 bases between the two ends. Germline loops: CDR1 SGHTS, CDR2 YDEGEE. CDR3 residues: CASRRRERGAFF. The CDR3 bases are TGTGCCAGCAGAAGGAGGGAAAGAGGAGCTTTCTTT.

V and J are TRBV7-2 and TRBJ2-7; TRBD2 agrees at 15 bases. This CDR3 region has 16 residues. After removal of 1 base from V and 6 bases from J, the junction contained 4 bases not matched to a gene. The germline V gene has CDR1 SGHTA and CDR2 FQGNSA. In nucleotides, the CDR3 is TGTGCCAGCAGCTTAGATGGACTAGCGGGGGGGCGCGAGCAGTACTTC. This sequence encodes CASSLDGLAGGREQYF.

The genes are TRBV30 and TRBJ2-5; weak D call: TRBD2 (6 bases). CDR1 and CDR2 (germline): GTSNPN, SVGIG (reference sequence). The CDR3 is 14 amino acids. Trimming pared 3 bases from V and 5 bases from J, leaving 16 bases between. CDR3 in amino acids: CAWSGRGWDETQYF. Written as DNA, the CDR3 is TGTGCCTGGAGCGGCCGGGGGTGGGATGAGACCCAGTACTTC.

This clone has only a few counts. The chain couples TRBV5-1 to TRBJ1-2, with 7 bases fitting TRBD1. This CDR3 has 14 residues. Looked up from germline, CDR1 is SGHRS and CDR2 is YFSETQ. Germline trimming cut 0 bases from V and 6 bases from J; bases unmatched to any gene: 5. CDR3 protein: CASSLGQGENGYTF. The CDR3 region has the DNA TGCGCCAGCAGCTTGGGACAGGGTGAAAATGGCTACACCTTC.

The chain is built from TRBV7-6 and TRBJ2-3; a weak D match, TRBD2 (7 bases). The CDR3 runs to 14 residues. Trimming removed 0 bases from V and 8 bases from J, with 12 bases in between. CDR1 is SGHVS and CDR2 is FNYEAQ in the germline V gene. Here the CDR3 DNA reads TGTGCCAGCAGCTTAGCGGCGGGGGCGGGTACGCAGTATTTT. This sequence encodes CASSLAAGAGTQYF. Complete variable domain (other parts from reference TRBV7-6 and TRBJ2-3): GAGVSQSPRYKVTKRGQDVALRCDPISGHVSLYWYRQALGQGPEFLTYFNYEAQQDKSGLPNDRFSAERPEGSISTLTIQRTEQRDSAMYRCASSLAAGAGTQYFGPGTRLTVL.

The J gene is TRBJ2-2, the V gene TRBV12-3 or TRBV12-4; D uncertain. The CDR3 totals 13 residues. V was trimmed by 3 bases and J by 4 bases, leaving 6 bases between them. The CDR3 is CASSFSSTGELFF. CDR3 nucleotides: TGTGCCAGCAGTTTTTCGAGCACCGGGGAGCTGTTTTTT.

The chain is built from TRBV5-8 and TRBJ2-5; D might be TRBD2 (6 bases). The CDR3 has 14 residues. Trimming took 2 bases from V and 5 from J, leaving 13 bases between them. CDR1 is SGHTS and CDR2 is YDEGEE in the germline V gene. The CDR3 sequence is CASSFYGEEETQYF. The CDR3 DNA reads as TGTGCCAGCAGCTTTTACGGGGAGGAGGAGACCCAGTACTTC. The full variable domain, with the rest looked up from reference TRBV5-8 and TRBJ2-5, is EAGVTQSPTHLIKTRGQQATLRCSPISGHTSVYWYQQALGLGLQFLLWYDEGEERNRGNFPPRFSGRQFPNYSSELNVNALELEDSALYLCASSFYGEEETQYFGPGTRLLVL.

This chain connects TRBV3-1 (or the pseudogene TRBV3-2) to TRBJ2-1; possibly TRBD1 for D (5 bases). The CDR3 length is 19 residues. Per the germline V gene, CDR1 is LGHDT and CDR2 is YNNKEL (reference sequence). Trimming removed 3 bases from V and 6 bases from J, with 27 bases in between. CDR3 DNA sequence: TGTGCCAGCAGCCAGAAGGGGCTAATAGACACCCCCCTAGTCAATGAGCAGTTCTTC. It specifies CASSQKGLIDTPLVNEQFF.

This sequence joins TRBV18 and TRBJ2-3; D is ambiguous. The V end lost 1 base, the J end lost 2 bases, and 4 bases lay between the germline ends. The CDR3 has 13 residues. CDR1 is KGHSH and CDR2 is LQKENI in the germline V gene. CDR3 DNA sequence: TGTGCCAGCTCACCACGTAACACAGATACGCAGTATTTT. It translates to CASSPRNTDTQYF.

This clone was recorded once. The chain carries TRBV7-2 and TRBJ2-7; D is possibly TRBD1 (5 bases). Trimming cost V 2 bases and J 4 bases, with 18 bases left between them. The CDR3 totals 16 residues. The germline V gene has CDR1 SGHTA and CDR2 FQGNSA. The CDR3 is CASSLIGGQVRYEQYF. In DNA, the CDR3 is TGTGCCAGCAGCTTAATCGGCGGACAAGTTAGGTACGAGCAGTACTTC. Combining the CDR3 with reference TRBV7-2 and TRBJ2-7 gives the whole variable domain GAGVSQSPSNKVTEKGKDVELRCDPISGHTALYWYRQSLGQGLEFLIYFQGNSAPDKSGLPSDRFSAERTGGSVSTLTIQRTQQEDSAVYLCASSLIGGQVRYEQYFGPGTRLTVT.

The chain is built from TRBV18 and TRBJ2-3; 10 positions match TRBD2. Germline trimming cut 5 bases from V and 5 bases from J; bases unmatched to any gene: 10. The length of the CDR3 is 16 residues. Germline V gives CDR1 KGHSH, CDR2 LQKENI. As DNA, the CDR3 is TGTGCCAGCTCATCCACTTCTAGCGGGGGAATAGATACGCAGTATTTT. Residues: CASSSTSSGGIDTQYF.

This chain uses TRBV7-8 with TRBJ1-2, with a tentative D call TRBD1 (6 bases). This CDR3 spans 13 amino acids. Germline assignment: CDR1 SGHVS and CDR2 FQNEAQ. Trimming removed 8 bases from V and 5 bases from J, with 15 bases in between. CDR3 nucleotides: TGTGCCAGCGGTGACAGGCTAAAGTATGGCTACACCTTC. It is translated as CASGDRLKYGYTF.

The chain carries TRBV3-1 (or the pseudogene TRBV3-2) and TRBJ2-1, with D maybe TRBD2 (6 bases). CDR1 LGHDT and CDR2 YNNKEL come from the germline V gene (reference sequence). The CDR3 consists of 12 residues. Between the trimmed V and J ends, which lost 5 bases and 13 bases, there was a span of 15 bases. As DNA, the CDR3 is TGTGCCAGCAGCTACGACCGGGACTCCCAGTTCTTC. Translation gives CASSYDRDSQFF.

This chain links TRBV4-1 with TRBJ1-3; D is unresolved. V lost 4 bases, J lost 2 bases, and 12 bases lay in between. Germline CDR1 reads MGHRA; CDR2 reads YSYEKL. The CDR3 loop spans 15 amino acids. CDR3 in DNA: TGCGCCAGCAGCCCCCCCGACACGGCTGGAAACACCATATATTTT. The encoded protein is CASSPPDTAGNTIYF.

The V gene is TRBV29-1, the J gene TRBJ1-2, with 9 positions matching TRBD1. The junction had 8 bases not matched to a gene; V was cut back by 7 bases and J by 5 bases. This CDR3 region has 13 residues. In germline, CDR1 is SQVTM, CDR2 ANQGSEA. The CDR3 DNA is TGCAGCGCTGAGACAGGGGGTTTGTATGGCTACACCTTC. Protein: CSAETGGLYGYTF.

The chain is built from TRBV4-3 and TRBJ2-3; 8 bases fit TRBD2. Trimming cost V 0 bases and J 2 bases; bases outside gene matches: 4. The CDR3 has 16 residues. CDR1 is LGHNA, CDR2 YSLEER, per germline. CDR3 region: CASSQERGALTDTQYF. The DNA for the CDR3 is TGCGCCAGCAGCCAAGAGCGGGGGGCTCTCACAGATACGCAGTATTTT.

The rearrangement joins TRBV9 to TRBJ2-7; 8 bases are a match to TRBD1. Germline lookup yields CDR1 SGDLS and CDR2 YYNGEE. The CDR3 is made up of 14 amino acids. Trimming took 4 bases from V and 6 from J; bases not matched to a gene: 9. The CDR3 DNA sequence: TGTGCCAGCAGCCCAAGGACAGGGACGGGCGAGCAGTACTTC. It encodes CASSPRTGTGEQYF.

In its sample, this clone was seen a few times. The chain combines TRBV2 with TRBJ1-1; 8 bases line up with TRBD1. The germline V gene has CDR1 SNHLY and CDR2 FYNNEI. With V trimmed by 11 bases and J by 0 bases, 5 bases remained unmatched. This CDR3 is 13 amino acids long. CDR3 DNA sequence: TGTGCCGCGGTCAGGGGGCTGAACACTGAAGCTTTCTTT. Translated, it gives CAAVRGLNTEAFF.

The chain carries TRBV29-1 and TRBJ1-2; 8 nucleotides line up with TRBD1. CDR1 SQVTM and CDR2 ANQGSEA come from the germline V gene. The CDR3 consists of 16 residues. Trimming cost V 0 bases and J 4 bases; bases outside gene matches: 10. CDR3 DNA: TGCAGCGTTGAAGAAGTTGGTGACAGGGGACTCTATGGCTACACCTTC. It specifies CSVEEVGDRGLYGYTF.

The rearrangement uses TRBV4-3 and TRBJ2-1, with D possibly TRBD2 on 5 matching bases. Between the trimmed V and J ends, which lost 1 base and 8 bases, there was a span of 15 bases. The CDR3 runs to 15 residues. In germline, CDR1 is LGHNA, CDR2 YSLEER. This chain's CDR3 is CASSQGVRVVDEQFF. The CDR3 DNA reads as TGCGCCAGCAGCCAAGGTGTGAGGGTGGTCGATGAGCAGTTCTTC.

This clone was observed once. J is TRBJ1-2 and V is TRBV12-3 or TRBV12-4; D gene unclear. Trimming took off 3 bases at V and 7 bases at J, with 9 bases between the two ends. The CDR3 spans 12 residues. The CDR3 protein is CASSLAIGGYTF. As DNA, the CDR3 is TGTGCCAGCAGTTTGGCCATTGGTGGCTACACCTTC.

The chain has TRBV7-2 and TRBJ1-1; D might be TRBD1 (6 bases). Germline CDR1 SGHTA, CDR2 FQGNSA. V gave up 3 bases and J gave up 5 bases, with 13 bases separating them. This CDR3 region has 14 residues. Here the CDR3 DNA reads TGTGCCAGCAGCTTGTACAGGGAATGGACTGAAGCTTTCTTT. This translates into CASSLYREWTEAFF.

The V call is TRBV5-1, the J call TRBJ2-7; D uncertain. Germline V gene lookup returns CDR1 SGHRS and CDR2 YFSETQ. The CDR3 contains 18 residues. V was trimmed by 1 base and J by 2 bases, leaving 22 bases between them. CDR3 sequence reads: CASSLKIGWPPPPYEQYF. The CDR3 DNA reads as TGCGCCAGCAGCTTGAAAATCGGGTGGCCGCCTCCCCCCTACGAGCAGTACTTC. Filled out from reference TRBV5-1 and TRBJ2-7, the complete variable domain reads KAGVTQTPRYLIKTRGQQVTLSCSPISGHRSVSWYQQTPGQGLQFLFEYFSETQRNKGNFPGRFSGRQFSNSRSEMNVSTLELGDSALYLCASSLKIGWPPPPYEQYFGPGTRLTVT.

This chain links TRBV27 with TRBJ1-1; D uncertain. V dropped 3 bases and J dropped 10 bases, with 18 bases sitting between them. This CDR3 spans 14 amino acids. CDR1 and CDR2 from the germline V gene are MNHEY and SMNVEV (reference sequence). CDR3 loop: CASSFGVVKYPAFF. CDR3 coding DNA: TGTGCCAGCAGTTTTGGAGTGGTGAAGTACCCAGCTTTCTTT.

The chain employs TRBV5-1 and TRBJ2-7; the D gene is possibly TRBD2 (6 bases). V was cut by 6 bases and J by 2 bases, with 15 bases left in between. In germline, CDR1 is SGHRS, CDR2 YFSETQ. This CDR3 has 14 amino acids. This CDR3 is CASKSGTGTYEQYF. The CDR3 DNA sequence: TGCGCCAGCAAATCCGGGACTGGGACCTACGAGCAGTACTTC.